The 14 T cell receptor beta chains in this list originate from one sample, sequenced in a study of blood T cell repertoires in COVID-19. TCRdb's copy holds only in-frame clones and misses some; the assay was immunoSEQ multiplex PCR. This sample yields 200,000 to 250,000 clones, of which approximately 91% are seen a single time; 2.7% belongs to the top ten. The source material was peripheral blood. The source is an older woman with acute or convalescent COVID-19.

The chain links TRBV11-3 to TRBJ2-2; 14 bases are shared with TRBD2. This CDR3 is 16 amino acids long. Germline V gene data show CDR1 as SGHNT and CDR2 as YENEEA. V trimming: 5 bases; J trimming: 7 bases; junction bases outside the gene matches: 6. The CDR3 DNA follows: TGTGCCAGCAGCGAGGGACTAGCGGGAGTGGGCGGGGAGCTGTTTTTT. Protein sequence: CASSEGLAGVGGELFF.

The V call is TRBV15, the J call TRBJ1-6, with D unclear. Trimming shortened V by 0 bases and J by 7 bases, and 16 bases separated the two germline ends. Germline lookup yields CDR1 LNHNV and CDR2 YYDKDF (reference sequence). The CDR3 sequence is 17 residues long. The CDR3: CATSRDRGGNVNSPLHF. CDR3 bases: TGTGCCACCAGCAGAGATCGGGGAGGGAATGTAAATTCACCCCTCCACTTT.

This chain uses TRBV21-1 with TRBJ1-2. TRBV21-1 counts as a pseudogene. The CDR3 runs to 14 residues. The CDR3 protein is CASSFRRSNYGYTF. The CDR3 DNA is TGTGCCAGCAGCTTCCGGAGATCTAACTATGGCTACACCTTC.

The chain has TRBV12-2 and TRBJ1-1. TRBV12-2 is a known pseudogene. The CDR3 runs to 13 residues. The CDR3 protein is CASLSSGTTEAFF. In DNA, the CDR3 is TGTGCAAGTCTCTCCAGCGGGACGACGGAAGCTTTCTTT.

The chain couples TRBV29-1 to TRBJ2-7; 10 bases are a match to TRBD2. J gave up 3 bases and V 1 base, and 9 bases lay outside the gene matches. CDR1 and CDR2 from the germline V gene are SQVTM and ANQGSEA. CDR3 length: 16 amino acids. The CDR3 sequence is CSVEGVLAGDLYEQYF. The CDR3 DNA sequence: TGCAGCGTTGAAGGGGTCCTAGCGGGAGATCTCTACGAGCAGTACTTC.

CDR3 loop: CASNGVDRNSPLHF. The CDR3 DNA is TGTGCCAGCAACGGGGTGGACCGTAATTCACCCCTCCACTTT. J is TRBJ1-6 and V is TRBV25-1; no clear D gene. The CDR3 loop spans 14 amino acids. Trimming cost V 7 bases and J 6 bases, with 13 bases left between them. Germline CDR1 and CDR2: MGHDK and SYGVNS.

The rearrangement links TRBV7-9 to TRBJ1-4; D gene ambiguous. Trimming removed 0 bases at V and 0 bases at J, with 8 bases between. Looked up from germline, CDR1 is SEHNR and CDR2 is FQNEAQ (reference sequence). The CDR3 runs to 16 residues. CDR3 sequence reads: CASSLALAATNEKLFF. The CDR3 DNA reads as TGTGCCAGCAGCTTAGCGCTGGCAGCAACTAATGAAAAACTGTTTTTT.

This sequence joins TRBV28 and TRBJ1-2, with 12 bases identical to TRBD1. The trim removed 6 bases at V and 4 bases at J, leaving 6 bases unmatched. This CDR3 comprises 15 residues. The germline CDR1 and CDR2 sequences are MDHEN and SYDVKM. The CDR3 region has the DNA TGTGCCAGCAGCCGACCGGGACAGGGGGCCTATGGCTACACCTTC. It codes for CASSRPGQGAYGYTF.

The chain joins TRBV6-5 to TRBJ1-1; a weak D match, TRBD1 (5 bases). The CDR3 length is 15 residues. Germline V gene data show CDR1 as MNHEY and CDR2 as SVGAGI. V was trimmed by 5 bases and J by 4 bases, leaving 17 bases between them. Written as DNA, the CDR3 is TGTGCCAGCAGTCCAGAGGAGGGAAGGGGCACTGAAGCTTTCTTT. Translated, it gives CASSPEEGRGTEAFF.

This sequence joins TRBV19 and TRBJ2-7; 9 bases are a match to TRBD2. The CDR3 sequence is 15 residues long. Unmatched junction bases numbered 13, after V lost 6 bases and J lost 7 bases. The germline V gene has CDR1 LNHDA and CDR2 SQIVND (reference sequence). The CDR3 reads CASRTGASGMGEQYF. The CDR3 region has the DNA TGTGCCAGTAGGACGGGGGCTAGCGGGATGGGTGAGCAGTACTTC.

This sequence joins TRBV28 and TRBJ1-4, with 7 bases lining up with TRBD1. This CDR3 comprises 13 residues. Germline CDR1 and CDR2: MDHEN and SYDVKM. V gave up 8 bases and J gave up 8 bases; unmatched junction bases: 8. CDR3 residues: CASEQGGREKLFF. The CDR3 bases are TGTGCCAGCGAGCAGGGGGGCCGGGAAAAACTGTTTTTT. Combining the CDR3 with reference TRBV28 and TRBJ1-4 gives the whole variable domain DVKVTQSSRYLVKRTGEKVFLECVQDMDHENMFWYRQDPGLGLRLIYFSYDVKMKEKGDIPEGYSVSREKKERFSLILESASTNQTSMYLCASEQGGREKLFFGSGTQLSVL.

The rearrangement links TRBV6-5 to TRBJ2-2; 7 positions agree with TRBD2. The CDR3 covers 15 residues. Germline-derived CDR1 and CDR2 are MNHEY and SVGAGI. The junction had 5 bases not matched to a gene; V was cut back by 5 bases and J by 2 bases. DNA for the CDR3: TGTGCCAGCAGTAGACTAGCCCCCAACACCGGGGAGCTGTTTTTT. Translation gives CASSRLAPNTGELFF.

J is TRBJ1-1 and V is TRBV13, with TRBD1 identical over 8 bases. Germline CDR1 and CDR2: PRHDT and FYEKMQ (reference sequence). The V and J ends lost 1 base and 0 bases, in that order; junction bases with no gene match: 19. This CDR3 spans 21 amino acids. CDR3 residues: CASSLEFYMGSQGAMNTEAFF. The CDR3 DNA reads TGTGCCAGCAGCTTAGAATTTTATATGGGTAGTCAGGGGGCGATGAACACTGAAGCTTTCTTT.

The V and J genes are TRBV27 and TRBJ1-2, with TRBD1 identical over 7 bases. Per the germline V gene, CDR1 is MNHEY and CDR2 is SMNVEV (reference sequence). V trimming: 5 bases; J trimming: 6 bases; junction bases outside the gene matches: 9. The CDR3 consists of 14 residues. The CDR3 bases are TGTGCCAGCAGTCCCAACGACAGGGCACATGGCTACACCTTC. It translates to CASSPNDRAHGYTF.